The entry that follows covers one T cell receptor (beta chain) sequence. The specificity of this receptor is unknown. No clone much larger than this one lies a single base away; base qualities are absent. TCRbeta CDR3 regions were amplified from genomic DNA using the immunoSEQ Assay, a bias-controlled multiplex PCR. The study's own analysis went as follows. Within the assay, amplification of reference gene primers was used to estimate how many nucleated cells each sample contained. To quantify the absolute abundance of each unique TCRbeta CDR3 rearrangement, sequence reads were collapsed and filtered. Productive Simpson clonality was computed per sample as the square root of Simpson's diversity index over productive rearrangements. TCRdb stores this immuneACCESS table with in-frame sequences only. Part of the clones is absent; in the studies checked, under half of the shortfall reflects unresolved V genes, and no reason is known for the rest. V and J calls and clone size are as listed in that table; D and trimming were resolved from the DNA. The sample has around 270,000 clones on record, 65% to 85% of them singletons. The ten most abundant clones make up 1.5% to 1.7% of the sample.

The sample belongs to a study of blood T cell repertoires in COVID-19 (dated by TCRdb to the early 2020s). About the investigation overall: The collaborator samples originated in the United States, Italy and Spain and spanned the acute and convalescent phases of COVID-19. The material from the prospective study consisted of cDNA or gDNA derived from T cells, B-cell-depleted T cells, or PBMCs. Deeply sampled blood TCRbeta repertoires from subjects exposed to, actively infected with, or recovered from COVID-19 were included in the dataset. The repertoires were made available in a free public database intended to serve as a resource for research on the immune response to SARS-CoV-2. The samples were drawn from the first 160 participants of the ongoing ImmuneRACE study and from 950 to 1,500 subjects provided by 6 global collaborators. Nearly every sample came with metadata listing a de-identified subject ID, COVID-19 status, age in years and sex. Where HLA class I and class II types were available, the types were taken from metadata supplied by the sample provider, not from assay-based typing. Findings and caveats that apply to the study as a whole: How much clinical and demographic metadata was included differed by source and by participant, and the metadata was provided uncurated.

The V and J ends are trimmed by 9 bases and 3 bases, leaving 16 bases between them. Reading from cysteine to phenylalanine, the CDR3 counts 14 amino acids. The retained sequence is limited to the CDR3, 42 bases, with the frame set at the first base. CDR1 and CDR2, looked up from the germline V gene, are MNHEY and SVGAGI. Samples from volunteer blood donors who had recovered from COVID-19 were contributed by a second Seattle source. Whole blood was collected in K2EDTA tubes by collaborating institutions according to the institutions' own protocols. For TCRbeta analysis, collaborators shipped samples in one of three forms: frozen whole blood, isolated PBMCs, or DNA extracted from either of those sample types.

The receptor was isolated from a woman aged 35 to 49 who had recovered from COVID-19. The sample was peripheral blood. This receptor chain uses TRBV6-5 and TRBJ2-3; a weak D assignment points to TRBD1 (5 bases agree). The DNA is TGTGCCAGTCAGACCGTAACAGGTACAGATACGCAGTATTTT. Its translation is CASQTVTGTDTQYF.